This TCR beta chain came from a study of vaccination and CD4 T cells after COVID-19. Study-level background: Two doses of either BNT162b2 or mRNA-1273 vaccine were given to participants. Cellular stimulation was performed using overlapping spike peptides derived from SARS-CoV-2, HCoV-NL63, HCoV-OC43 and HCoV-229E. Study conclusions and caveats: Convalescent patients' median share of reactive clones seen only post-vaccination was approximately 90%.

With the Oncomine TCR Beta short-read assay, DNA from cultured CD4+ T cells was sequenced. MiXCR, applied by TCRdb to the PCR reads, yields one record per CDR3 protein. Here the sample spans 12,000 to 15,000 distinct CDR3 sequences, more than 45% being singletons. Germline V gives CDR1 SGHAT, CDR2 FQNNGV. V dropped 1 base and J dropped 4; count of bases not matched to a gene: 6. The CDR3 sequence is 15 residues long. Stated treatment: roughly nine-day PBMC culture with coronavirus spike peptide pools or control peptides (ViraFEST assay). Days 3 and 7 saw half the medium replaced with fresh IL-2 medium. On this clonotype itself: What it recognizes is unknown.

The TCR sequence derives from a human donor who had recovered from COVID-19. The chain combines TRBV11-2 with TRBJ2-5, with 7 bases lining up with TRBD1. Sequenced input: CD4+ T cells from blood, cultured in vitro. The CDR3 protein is CASSLGWDSRETQYF. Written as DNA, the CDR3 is TGTGCCAGCAGCTTAGGATGGGACAGCCGAGAGACCCAGTACTTC.